A single sample is the source of the 14 T cell receptor beta chains below, sequenced in a study of blood T cell repertoires in COVID-19. Assay used: immunoSEQ multiplex PCR; TCRdb lists only in-frame clones, some missing. Of fewer than 120,000 clones detected, 80% to 90% appear once; the ten largest clones hold 16%. The sequencing sample was made of peripheral blood. The receptor source for this set is a woman aged 55 to 70 with acute or convalescent COVID-19.

The chain is built from TRBV28 and TRBJ1-6; 7 bases are a match to TRBD1. J lost 5 bases, V lost 5 bases, and 3 bases had no gene match. Germline values: CDR1 MDHEN, CDR2 SYDVKM. The CDR3 spans 14 residues. This CDR3 reads CASSGQANNSPLHF. For the CDR3, the DNA is TGTGCCAGCAGTGGACAGGCAAATAATTCACCCCTCCACTTT.

As concerns this clone: Other DNA sequences in this sample translate to the same CDR3. V usage is TRBV3-1 (or the pseudogene TRBV3-2) and J usage is TRBJ2-3; 15 bases agree with TRBD2. The CDR3 runs 18 residues. CDR1 and CDR2 from the germline V gene are LGHDT and YNNKEL (reference sequence). With 0 bases clipped from V and 1 base from J, the junction kept 2 bases outside the gene matches. CDR3 coding DNA: TGTGCCAGCAGCCAAGAGGGACTAGCGGGAGGTGGCACAGATACGCAGTATTTT. As protein: CASSQEGLAGGGTDTQYF.

The rearrangement joins TRBV2 to TRBJ2-7, with 12 nucleotides matching TRBD2. The CDR3 has 14 amino acids. Germline V gene data show CDR1 as SNHLY and CDR2 as FYNNEI. V trimming: 7 bases; J trimming: 7 bases; junction bases outside the gene matches: 8. CDR3 nucleotide sequence: TGTGCCAGCAACCCGACTAGCGGGGGCTGGGAGCAGTACTTC. Protein sequence: CASNPTSGGWEQYF.

V and J are TRBV18 and TRBJ1-2; D may be TRBD1 (6 bases). The germline V gene encodes CDR1 KGHSH and CDR2 LQKENI. CDR3 length equals 15 residues. The ends were cut back, 3 bases at V and 2 bases at J, with 13 bases in the middle. Here the CDR3 reads CASSPRMGANYGYTF. Written as DNA, the CDR3 is TGTGCCAGCTCACCGAGGATGGGGGCGAACTATGGCTACACCTTC.

The V call is TRBV6-5, the J call TRBJ2-5, with 9 bases fitting TRBD2. In germline, CDR1 is MNHEY, CDR2 SVGAGI. V lost 8 bases to trimming and J lost 4 bases; unmatched junction nucleotides: 11. This CDR3 contains 15 residues. CDR3 sequence: CASGLSGGNLETQYF. In DNA, the CDR3 is TGTGCCAGCGGCCTTAGCGGGGGCAATTTAGAGACCCAGTACTTC.

This clone was seen a single time. V is TRBV6-6 and J is TRBJ1-6; D is undetermined. Looked up from germline, CDR1 is MNHNY and CDR2 is SVGAGI (reference sequence). V lost 2 bases and J 10 bases, leaving 12 bases between the germline ends. The CDR3 is 14 residues long. The chain's CDR3 is CASSYEGRRSPLHF. The CDR3, as DNA: TGTGCCAGCAGTTACGAGGGCAGACGGTCACCCCTCCACTTT.

CDR3 bases: TGTGCCAGCAGTTTACGGGGTCCCAATGAAAAACTGTTTTTT. Translation: CASSLRGPNEKLFF. V usage is TRBV28 and J usage is TRBJ1-4; D gene uncertain. CDR1 is MDHEN and CDR2 is SYDVKM in the germline V gene. The CDR3 has 14 residues. V was cut by 2 bases and J by 5 bases, with 9 bases left in between.

The chain combines TRBV4-3 with TRBJ1-6; D might be TRBD1 (6 bases). With 2 bases removed from V and 8 bases from J, the gap between germline ends came to 22 bases. Per germline, CDR1 LGHNA and CDR2 YSLEER. This CDR3 comprises 18 residues. CDR3 sequence (DNA): TGCGCCAGCAGCCAATTAACCAGAGGGCAGGGGATGTATTCACCCCTCCACTTT. Translation: CASSQLTRGQGMYSPLHF.

This chain links TRBV20-1 with TRBJ1-1; D remains unclear. The germline V gene has CDR1 DFQATT and CDR2 SNEGSKA (reference sequence). The V and J ends lost 2 bases and 11 bases respectively, with 9 bases between them. There are 10 residues in the CDR3. The CDR3 protein is CSARSESAFF. The CDR3 coding sequence is TGCAGTGCTAGATCGGAGAGCGCTTTCTTT.

The J gene is TRBJ2-1, the V gene TRBV7-9, with D tentatively TRBD2 (7 bases). The CDR3 runs to 13 residues. V was cut by 5 bases and J by 10 bases, with 15 bases left in between. The germline V gene has CDR1 SEHNR and CDR2 FQNEAQ (reference sequence). The CDR3 nucleotides are TGTGCCAGCAGCGTCTACAGGGAGGGGGAGCAGTTCTTC. This translates into CASSVYREGEQFF.

The V call is TRBV29-1, the J call TRBJ2-3; TRBD2 is a possible D gene (6 bases). Germline V gene sequence: CDR1 SQVTM, CDR2 ANQGSEA. The V end lost 4 bases, the J end lost 5 bases, and 16 bases lay between the germline ends. This CDR3 has 14 residues. CDR3 DNA sequence: TGCAGCGTTGGGTCGGGGGTTCGTGGAGATACGCAGTATTTT. Translation: CSVGSGVRGDTQYF.

The CDR3 sequence is CASSLGPDMGRYTF. In DNA, the CDR3 is TGTGCCAGCAGCTTAGGCCCGGATATGGGCCGCTACACCTTC. The chain combines TRBV7-8 with TRBJ1-2; D remains ambiguous. Per the germline V gene, CDR1 is SGHVS and CDR2 is FQNEAQ. The V end lost 1 base, the J end lost 9 bases, and 15 bases lay between the germline ends. The length of the CDR3 is 14 residues.

V usage is TRBV11-3 and J usage is TRBJ2-2, with a tentative D call TRBD1 (5 bases). The CDR3 loop spans 17 amino acids. Trimming took 0 bases from V and 3 from J, leaving 14 bases between them. From germline, CDR1 is SGHNT and CDR2 YENEEA. The chain's CDR3 is CASSLEALRADTGELFF. DNA for the CDR3: TGTGCCAGCAGCTTAGAAGCACTCAGGGCGGACACCGGGGAGCTGTTTTTT.

The rearrangement links TRBV19 to TRBJ1-2; 8 bases align to TRBD1. This CDR3 is 15 amino acids long. The germline gives CDR1 LNHDA, CDR2 SQIVND (reference sequence). V was pared by 5 bases and J by 4 bases, with 9 bases of the junction left unmatched. This chain's CDR3 is CASSLESGGSYGYTF. The CDR3 bases are TGTGCCAGTAGTCTCGAGTCAGGGGGCTCCTATGGCTACACCTTC.